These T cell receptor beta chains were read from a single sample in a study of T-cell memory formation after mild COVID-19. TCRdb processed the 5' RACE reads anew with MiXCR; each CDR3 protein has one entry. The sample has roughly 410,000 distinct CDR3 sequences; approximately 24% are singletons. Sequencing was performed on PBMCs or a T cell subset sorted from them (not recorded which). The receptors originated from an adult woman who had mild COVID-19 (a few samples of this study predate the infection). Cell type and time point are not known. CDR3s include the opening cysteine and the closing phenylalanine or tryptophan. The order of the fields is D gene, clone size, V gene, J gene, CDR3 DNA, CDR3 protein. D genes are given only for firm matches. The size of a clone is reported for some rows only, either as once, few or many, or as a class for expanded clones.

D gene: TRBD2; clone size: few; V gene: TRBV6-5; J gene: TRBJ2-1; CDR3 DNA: TGTGCCAGCAGCCAGGAGGCCGGGGGGTACTTTGAGCAGTTCTTC; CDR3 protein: CASSQEAGGYFEQFF
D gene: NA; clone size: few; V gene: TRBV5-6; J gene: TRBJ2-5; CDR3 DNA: TGTGCCAGCACCTGGGGGGTGAGAGAGACCCAGTACTTC; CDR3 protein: CASTWGVRETQYF
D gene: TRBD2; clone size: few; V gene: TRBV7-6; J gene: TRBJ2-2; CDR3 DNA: TGTGCCAGCAGCCCCGGGACTAGCGGACGTCTCTTCGGGGAGCTGTTTTTT; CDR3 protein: CASSPGTSGRLFGELFF
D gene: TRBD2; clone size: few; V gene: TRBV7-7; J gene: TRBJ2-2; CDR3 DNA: TGTGCTAGCAGCTTATTACCGGGAGGAGAGACCGGGGAGCTGTTTTTT; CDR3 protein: CASSLLPGGETGELFF
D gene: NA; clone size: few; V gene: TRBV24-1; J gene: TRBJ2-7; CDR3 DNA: TGTGCCACCAGTGATTCCTCTCTCTACGAGCAGTACTTC; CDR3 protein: CATSDSSLYEQYF
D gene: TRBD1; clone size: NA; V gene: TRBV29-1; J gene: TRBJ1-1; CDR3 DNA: TGCAGCGTTGGGCCAGGGGGAGCTTTCTTT; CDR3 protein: CSVGPGGAFF
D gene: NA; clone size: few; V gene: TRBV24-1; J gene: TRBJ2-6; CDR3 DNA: TGTGCCACCAGTGATACACGTCAGGGAATGGCTGGGGCCAACGTCCTGACTTTC; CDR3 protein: CATSDTRQGMAGANVLTF
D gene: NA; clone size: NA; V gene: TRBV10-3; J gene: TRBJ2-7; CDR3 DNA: TGTGCCATCAGAAATGATGGGAGTGGGAGGGAGCAGTACTTC; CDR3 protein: CAIRNDGSGREQYF
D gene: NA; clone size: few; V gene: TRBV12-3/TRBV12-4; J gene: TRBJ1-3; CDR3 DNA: TGTGCCAGCAATGTGGGGCAGGGAAACAGAAACACCATATATTTT; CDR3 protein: CASNVGQGNRNTIYF
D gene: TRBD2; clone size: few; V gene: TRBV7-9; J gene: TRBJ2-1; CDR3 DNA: TGTGCCAGCAGCTTGTTAGCGGGAGTACAATGGGCTGAGCAGTTCTTC; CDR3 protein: CASSLLAGVQWAEQFF
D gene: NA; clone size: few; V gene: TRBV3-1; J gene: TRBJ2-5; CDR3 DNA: TGTGCCAGCAGCCAAGATCGAGTAGGGACCCAGTACTTC; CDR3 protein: CASSQDRVGTQYF
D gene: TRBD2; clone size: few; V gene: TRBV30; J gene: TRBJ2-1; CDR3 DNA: TGTGCCGCTGAGGCTAGCGGGATGACGAGCTCCTACAATGAGCAGTTCTTC; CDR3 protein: CAAEASGMTSSYNEQFF
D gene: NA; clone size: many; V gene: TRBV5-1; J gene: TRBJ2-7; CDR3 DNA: TGCGCCAGCAGCTGGGGGCGGCGGGACGACGAGCAGTACTTC; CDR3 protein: CASSWGRRDDEQYF
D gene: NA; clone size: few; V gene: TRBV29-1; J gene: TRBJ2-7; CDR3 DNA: TGCAGCGTTGTTGTTCACCGCCCTTGGGCAGGGGATCACGAGCAGTACTTC; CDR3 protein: CSVVVHRPWAGDHEQYF
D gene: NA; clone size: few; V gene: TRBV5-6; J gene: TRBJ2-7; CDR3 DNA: TGTGCCAGCAGCTTGGGCCGATACTACGAGCAGTACTTC; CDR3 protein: CASSLGRYYEQYF
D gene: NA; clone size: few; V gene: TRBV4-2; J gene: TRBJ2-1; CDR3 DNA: TGTGCCAGCAGCCAAGTTGGGGGTAATGAGCAGTTCTTC; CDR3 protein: CASSQVGGNEQFF
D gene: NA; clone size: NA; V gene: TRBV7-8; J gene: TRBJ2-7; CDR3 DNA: TGTGCCAGCAGCTTACCGGAGTTCGGATACGAGCAGTACTTC; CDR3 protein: CASSLPEFGYEQYF
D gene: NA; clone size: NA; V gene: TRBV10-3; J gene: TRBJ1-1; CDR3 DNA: TGTGCCATCAGTGAGCCCCCAGACACTGAAGCTTTCTTT; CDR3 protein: CAISEPPDTEAFF
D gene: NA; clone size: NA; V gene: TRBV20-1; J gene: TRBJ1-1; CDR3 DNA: TGCAGTGCTAGAGATTGGGGTAACACTGAAGCTTTCTTT; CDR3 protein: CSARDWGNTEAFF
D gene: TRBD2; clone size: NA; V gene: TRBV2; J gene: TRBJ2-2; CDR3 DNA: TGTGCCAGCAGTGAAATAGGGACTAGCGGGACCGGGGAGCTGTTTTTT; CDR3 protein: CASSEIGTSGTGELFF
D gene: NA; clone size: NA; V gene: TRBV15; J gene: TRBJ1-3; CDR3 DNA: TGTGCCACCAGCCCCCTGCGGCAGGAGTATGGAAACACCATATATTTT; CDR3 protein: CATSPLRQEYGNTIYF
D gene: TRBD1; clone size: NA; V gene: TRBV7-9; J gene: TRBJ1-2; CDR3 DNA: TGTGCCAGCAGCTTCTATACAGGGGGCGATGGCTACACCTTC; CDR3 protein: CASSFYTGGDGYTF